This TCR beta chain comes out of a study of blood T cells in healthy people across ages. Background on the study: Through template switching, about one barcoded beta molecule was captured per two T cells, as measured in model experiments.

The people who gave samples were healthy Caucasians from Russia, aged roughly 6 to 100. Each sample provided at least 6 micrograms of extracted total RNA. This CDR3 contains 18 residues. Trimming at V came to 0 bases and at J to 5 bases, leaving 10 bases not matched to a gene. CDR1 and CDR2 (germline): SGHVS, FNYEAQ. Then a second PCR, running roughly 7 to 11 cycles, was carried out with a sample-barcoded 5' primer and a J-beta primer mix. Each cDNA was tagged by a template-switch adaptor containing 12 random nucleotides. From the 5' RACE reads, TCRdb called clonotypes with MiXCR, one entry per CDR3 protein. Among fewer than 2 million distinct CDR3 sequences listed, 30% to 40% were seen once.

This chain joins TRBV7-6 and TRBJ2-5; 12 nucleotides match TRBD2. The sequencing sample was made of blood. The sequence came from a human donor in good health. DNA for the CDR3: TGTGCCAGCAGCTTAGCGTTCCAATCTAGCGGGGGGGACGAGACCCAGTACTTC. It translates to CASSLAFQSSGGDETQYF.